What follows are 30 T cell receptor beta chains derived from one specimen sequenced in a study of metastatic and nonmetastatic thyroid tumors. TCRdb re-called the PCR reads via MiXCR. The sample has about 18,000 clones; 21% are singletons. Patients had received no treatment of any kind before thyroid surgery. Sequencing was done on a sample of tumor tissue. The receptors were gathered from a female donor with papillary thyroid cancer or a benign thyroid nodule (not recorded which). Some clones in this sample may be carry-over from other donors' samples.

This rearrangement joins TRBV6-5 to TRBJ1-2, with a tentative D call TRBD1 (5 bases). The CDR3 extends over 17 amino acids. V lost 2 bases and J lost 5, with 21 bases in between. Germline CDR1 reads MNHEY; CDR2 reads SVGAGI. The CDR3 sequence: CASSYHTEGERLYGYTF. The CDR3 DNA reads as TGTGCCAGCAGTTACCACACAGAAGGGGAGCGGTTGTATGGCTACACCTTC.

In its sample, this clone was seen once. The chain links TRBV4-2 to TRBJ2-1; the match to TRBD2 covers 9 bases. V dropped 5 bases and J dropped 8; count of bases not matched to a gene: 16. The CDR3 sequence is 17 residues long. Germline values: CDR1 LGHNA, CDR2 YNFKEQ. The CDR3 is CASSERRGGRAVDEQFF. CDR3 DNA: TGTGCCAGCAGCGAGCGACGTGGCGGGAGGGCCGTCGATGAGCAGTTCTTC.

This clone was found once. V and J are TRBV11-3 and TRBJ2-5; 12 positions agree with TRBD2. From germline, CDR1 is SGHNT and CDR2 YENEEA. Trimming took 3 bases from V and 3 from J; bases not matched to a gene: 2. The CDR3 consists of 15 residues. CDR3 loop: CASSFRTSGKETQYF. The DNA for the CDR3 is TGTGCCAGCAGCTTTAGGACTAGCGGGAAAGAGACCCAGTACTTC.

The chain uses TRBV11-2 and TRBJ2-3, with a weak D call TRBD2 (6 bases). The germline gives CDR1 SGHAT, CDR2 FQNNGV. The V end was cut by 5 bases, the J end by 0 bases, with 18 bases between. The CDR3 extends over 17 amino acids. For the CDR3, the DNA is TGTGCCAGCAGCCCCCGTCGGGGGTTACGGAGCACAGATACGCAGTATTTT. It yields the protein CASSPRRGLRSTDTQYF.

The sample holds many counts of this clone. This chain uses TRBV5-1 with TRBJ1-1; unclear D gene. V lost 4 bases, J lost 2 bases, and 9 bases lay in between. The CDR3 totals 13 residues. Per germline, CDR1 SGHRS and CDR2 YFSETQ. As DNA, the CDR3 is TGCGCCAGCAGCCCAAGATTTAACACTGAAGCTTTCTTT. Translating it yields CASSPRFNTEAFF.

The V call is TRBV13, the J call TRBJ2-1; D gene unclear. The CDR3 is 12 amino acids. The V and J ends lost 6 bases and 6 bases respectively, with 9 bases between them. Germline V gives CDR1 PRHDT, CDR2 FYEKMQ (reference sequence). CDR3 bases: TGTGCCAGCAGTTCCAGTGTCAATGAGCAGTTCTTC. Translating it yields CASSSSVNEQFF. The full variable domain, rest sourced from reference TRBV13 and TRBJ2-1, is AAGVIQSPRHLIKEKRETATLKCYPIPRHDTVYWYQQGPGQDPQFLISFYEKMQSDKGSIPDRFSAQQFSDYHSELNMSSLELGDSALYFCASSSSVNEQFFGPGTRLTVL.

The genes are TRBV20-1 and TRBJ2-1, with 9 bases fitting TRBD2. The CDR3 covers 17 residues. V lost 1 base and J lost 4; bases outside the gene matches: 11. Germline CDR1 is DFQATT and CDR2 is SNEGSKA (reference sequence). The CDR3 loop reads CSARGILAGEPYNEQFF. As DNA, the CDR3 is TGCAGTGCTAGAGGCATTTTAGCGGGAGAACCATACAATGAGCAGTTCTTC.

CDR3 residues: CASSNRDKPYEQYF. The CDR3 bases are TGTGCCAGCAGTAATCGGGACAAACCCTACGAGCAGTACTTC. The chain uses TRBV12-3 or TRBV12-4 and TRBJ2-7, with a possible D match to TRBD1 (6 bases). V was cut by 5 bases and J by 2 bases, with 13 bases left in between. The CDR3 runs 14 residues.

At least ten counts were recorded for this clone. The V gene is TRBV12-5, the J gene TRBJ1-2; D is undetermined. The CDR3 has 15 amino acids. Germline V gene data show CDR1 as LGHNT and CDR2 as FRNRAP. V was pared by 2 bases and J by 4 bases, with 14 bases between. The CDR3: CASGLTSKFFYGYTF. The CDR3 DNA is TGTGCTAGTGGTTTGACATCGAAATTTTTCTATGGCTACACCTTC.

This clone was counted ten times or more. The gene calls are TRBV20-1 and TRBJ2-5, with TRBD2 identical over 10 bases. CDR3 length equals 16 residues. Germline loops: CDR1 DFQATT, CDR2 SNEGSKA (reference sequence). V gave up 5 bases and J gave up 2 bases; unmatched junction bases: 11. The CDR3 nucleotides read TGCAGTGCTGTAGCGGGAGGCCGACCTACTCAAGAGACCCAGTACTTC. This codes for CSAVAGGRPTQETQYF.

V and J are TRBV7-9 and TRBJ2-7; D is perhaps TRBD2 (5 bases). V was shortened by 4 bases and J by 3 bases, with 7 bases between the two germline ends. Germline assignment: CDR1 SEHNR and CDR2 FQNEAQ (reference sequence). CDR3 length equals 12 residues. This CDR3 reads CASSSDYYEQYF. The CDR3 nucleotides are TGTGCCAGCAGCTCCGACTACTACGAGCAGTACTTC.

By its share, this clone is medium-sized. CDR3 sequence reads: CASSQGPSSYEQYF. DNA of the CDR3: TGCGCCAGCAGCCAAGGGCCCTCTTCCTACGAGCAGTACTTC. The V gene is TRBV4-1, the J gene TRBJ2-7; no clear D. In germline, CDR1 is MGHRA, CDR2 YSYEKL. The CDR3 loop spans 14 amino acids. V shed 1 base and J shed 1 base, with 8 bases lying between them.

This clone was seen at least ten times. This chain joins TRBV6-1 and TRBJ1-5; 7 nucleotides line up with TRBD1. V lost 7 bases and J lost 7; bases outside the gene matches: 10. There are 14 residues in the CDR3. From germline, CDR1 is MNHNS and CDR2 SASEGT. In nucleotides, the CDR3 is TGTGCCAGCACCGAAGACAGGGTGGGGCAGCCCCAGCATTTT. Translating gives CASTEDRVGQPQHF.

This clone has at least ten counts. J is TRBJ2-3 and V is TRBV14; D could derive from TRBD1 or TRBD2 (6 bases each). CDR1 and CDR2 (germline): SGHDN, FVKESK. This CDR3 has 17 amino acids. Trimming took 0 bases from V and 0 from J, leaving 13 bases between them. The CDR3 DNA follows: TGTGCCAGCAGCCAAGATCCGGGCGGGACAAGCACAGATACGCAGTATTTT. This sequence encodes CASSQDPGGTSTDTQYF.

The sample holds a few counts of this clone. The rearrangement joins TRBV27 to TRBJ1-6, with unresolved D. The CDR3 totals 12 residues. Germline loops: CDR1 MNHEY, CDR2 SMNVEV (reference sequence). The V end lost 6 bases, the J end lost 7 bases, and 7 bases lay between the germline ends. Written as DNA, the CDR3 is TGTGCCAGCAGGGATCGGAATTCACCCCTCCACTTT. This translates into CASRDRNSPLHF.

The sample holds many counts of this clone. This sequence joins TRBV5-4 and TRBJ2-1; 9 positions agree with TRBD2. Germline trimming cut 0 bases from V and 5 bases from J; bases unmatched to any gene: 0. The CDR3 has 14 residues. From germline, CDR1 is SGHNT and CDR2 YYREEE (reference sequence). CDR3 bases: TGTGCCAGCAGCTTGGGCGGGAGGGACAATGAGCAGTTCTTC. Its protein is CASSLGGRDNEQFF.

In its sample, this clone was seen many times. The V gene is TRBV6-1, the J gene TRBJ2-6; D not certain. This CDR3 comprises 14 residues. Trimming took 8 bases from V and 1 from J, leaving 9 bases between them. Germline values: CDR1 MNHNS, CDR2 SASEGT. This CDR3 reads CASYSRSGANVLTF. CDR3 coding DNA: TGTGCCAGCTACTCCCGTTCTGGGGCCAACGTCCTGACTTTC.

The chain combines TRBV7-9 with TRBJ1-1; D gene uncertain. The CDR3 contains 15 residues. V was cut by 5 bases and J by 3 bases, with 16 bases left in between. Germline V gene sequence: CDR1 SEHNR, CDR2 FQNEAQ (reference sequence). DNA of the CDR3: TGTGCCAGCAGCCAATGGACCCGCCCGGACACTGAAGCTTTCTTT. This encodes CASSQWTRPDTEAFF.

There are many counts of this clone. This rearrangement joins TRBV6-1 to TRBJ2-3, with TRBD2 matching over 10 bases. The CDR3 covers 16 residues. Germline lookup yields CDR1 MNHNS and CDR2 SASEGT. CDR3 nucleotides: TGTGTTAGCGGGAGGCTTCGAGGCGAATCCACAGATACGCAGTATTTT. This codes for CVSGRLRGESTDTQYF.

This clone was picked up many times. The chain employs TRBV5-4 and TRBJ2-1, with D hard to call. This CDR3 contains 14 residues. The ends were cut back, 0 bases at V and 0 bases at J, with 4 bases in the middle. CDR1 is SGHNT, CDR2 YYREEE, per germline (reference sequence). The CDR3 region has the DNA TGTGCCAGCAGCTTGGGTGGCTCCTACAATGAGCAGTTCTTC. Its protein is CASSLGGSYNEQFF. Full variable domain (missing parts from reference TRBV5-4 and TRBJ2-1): ETGVTQSPTHLIKTRGQQVTLRCSSQSGHNTVSWYQQALGQGPQFIFQYYREEENGRGNFPPRFSGLQFPNYSSELNVNALELDDSALYLCASSLGGSYNEQFFGPGTRLTVL.

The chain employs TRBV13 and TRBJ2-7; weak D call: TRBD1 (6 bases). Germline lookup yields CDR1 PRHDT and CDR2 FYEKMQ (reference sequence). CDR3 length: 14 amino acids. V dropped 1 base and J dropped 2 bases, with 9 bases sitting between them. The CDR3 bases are TGTGCCAGCAGCTTAGATCCAGGGGCCTACGAGCAGTACTTC. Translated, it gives CASSLDPGAYEQYF. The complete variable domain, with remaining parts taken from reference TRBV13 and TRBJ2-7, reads AAGVIQSPRHLIKEKRETATLKCYPIPRHDTVYWYQQGPGQDPQFLISFYEKMQSDKGSIPDRFSAQQFSDYHSELNMSSLELGDSALYFCASSLDPGAYEQYFGPGTRLTVT.

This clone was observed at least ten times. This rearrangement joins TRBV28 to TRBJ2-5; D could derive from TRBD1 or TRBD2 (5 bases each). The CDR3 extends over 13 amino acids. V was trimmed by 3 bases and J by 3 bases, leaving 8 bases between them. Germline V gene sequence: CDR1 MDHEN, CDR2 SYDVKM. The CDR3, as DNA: TGTGCCAGCAGTTTTGGGGGAGAAGAGACCCAGTACTTC. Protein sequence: CASSFGGEETQYF.

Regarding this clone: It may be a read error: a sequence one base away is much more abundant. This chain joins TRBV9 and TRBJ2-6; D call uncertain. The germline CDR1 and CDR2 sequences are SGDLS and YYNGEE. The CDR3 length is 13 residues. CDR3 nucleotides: TGTGTCAGCAGCGTCGCCGGGGCCAACGTCCTGACTTTC. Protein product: CVSSVAGANVLTF.

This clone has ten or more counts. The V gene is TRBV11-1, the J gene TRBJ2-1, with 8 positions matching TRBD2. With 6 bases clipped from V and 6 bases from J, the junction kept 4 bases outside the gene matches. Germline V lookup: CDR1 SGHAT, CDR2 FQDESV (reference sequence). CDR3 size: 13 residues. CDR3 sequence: CASRSGGANEQFF. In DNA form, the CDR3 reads TGTGCCAGCAGGTCGGGAGGGGCCAATGAGCAGTTCTTC.

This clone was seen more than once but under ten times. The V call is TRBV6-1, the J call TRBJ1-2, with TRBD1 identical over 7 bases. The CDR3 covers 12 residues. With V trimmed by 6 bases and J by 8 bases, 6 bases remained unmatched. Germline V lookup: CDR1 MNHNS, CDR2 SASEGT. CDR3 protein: CASSRRGRGYTF. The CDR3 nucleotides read TGTGCCAGCAGCCGAAGGGGGCGGGGCTACACCTTC.

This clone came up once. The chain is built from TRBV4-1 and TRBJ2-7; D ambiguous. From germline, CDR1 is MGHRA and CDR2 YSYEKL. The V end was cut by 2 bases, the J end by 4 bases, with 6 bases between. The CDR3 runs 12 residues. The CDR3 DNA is TGCGCCAGCAGCCAATTCGGTTACGAGCAGTACTTC. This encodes CASSQFGYEQYF.

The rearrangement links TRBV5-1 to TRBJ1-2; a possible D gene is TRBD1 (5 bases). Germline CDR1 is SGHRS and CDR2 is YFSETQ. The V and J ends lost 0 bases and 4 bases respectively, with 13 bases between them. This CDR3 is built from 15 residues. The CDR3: CASSLGPQVSYGYTF. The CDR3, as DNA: TGCGCCAGCAGCTTGGGGCCACAGGTCTCCTATGGCTACACCTTC.

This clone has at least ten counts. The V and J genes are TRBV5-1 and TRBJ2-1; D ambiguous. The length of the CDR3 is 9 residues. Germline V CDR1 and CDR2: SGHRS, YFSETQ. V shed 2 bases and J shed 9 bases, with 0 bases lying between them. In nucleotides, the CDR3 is TGCGCCAGCAGCTTTGAGCAGTTCTTC. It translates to CASSFEQFF. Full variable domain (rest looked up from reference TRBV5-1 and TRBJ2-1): KAGVTQTPRYLIKTRGQQVTLSCSPISGHRSVSWYQQTPGQGLQFLFEYFSETQRNKGNFPGRFSGRQFSNSRSEMNVSTLELGDSALYLCASSFEQFFGPGTRLTVL.

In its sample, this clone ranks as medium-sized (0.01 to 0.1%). The CDR3 nucleotides read TGCAGTGCTAGAGATTCCTTGGGACAGCTGAGCTACGGCTACACCTTC. This translates into CSARDSLGQLSYGYTF. The rearrangement joins TRBV20-1 to TRBJ1-2; 7 bases agree with TRBD1. Germline CDR1 is DFQATT and CDR2 is SNEGSKA (reference sequence). The length of the CDR3 is 16 residues. Trimming at V came to 0 bases and at J to 8 bases, leaving 15 bases not matched to a gene.

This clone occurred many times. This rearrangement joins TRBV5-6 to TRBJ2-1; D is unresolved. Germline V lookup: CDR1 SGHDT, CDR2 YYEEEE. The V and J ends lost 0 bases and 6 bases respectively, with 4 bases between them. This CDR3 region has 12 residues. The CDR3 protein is CASSLVSNEQFF. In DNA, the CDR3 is TGTGCCAGCAGCTTGGTGAGCAATGAGCAGTTCTTC.